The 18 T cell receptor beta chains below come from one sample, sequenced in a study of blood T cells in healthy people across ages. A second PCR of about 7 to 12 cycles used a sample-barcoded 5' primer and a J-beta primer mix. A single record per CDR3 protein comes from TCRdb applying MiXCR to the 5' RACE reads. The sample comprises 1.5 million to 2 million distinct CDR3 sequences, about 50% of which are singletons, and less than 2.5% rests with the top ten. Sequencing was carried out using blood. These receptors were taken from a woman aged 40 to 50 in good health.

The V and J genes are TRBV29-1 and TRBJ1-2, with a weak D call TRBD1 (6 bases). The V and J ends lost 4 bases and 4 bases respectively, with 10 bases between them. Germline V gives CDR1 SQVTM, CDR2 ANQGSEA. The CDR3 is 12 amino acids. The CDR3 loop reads CSVVGGGYGYTF. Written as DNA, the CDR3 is TGCAGCGTTGTCGGGGGCGGCTATGGCTACACCTTC.

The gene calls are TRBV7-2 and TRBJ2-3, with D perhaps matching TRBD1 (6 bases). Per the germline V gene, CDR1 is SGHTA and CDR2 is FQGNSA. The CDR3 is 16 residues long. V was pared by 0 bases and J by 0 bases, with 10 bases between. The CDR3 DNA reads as TGTGCCAGCAGCTTAGCGGCAGGGGCTAGCACAGATACGCAGTATTTT. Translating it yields CASSLAAGASTDTQYF.

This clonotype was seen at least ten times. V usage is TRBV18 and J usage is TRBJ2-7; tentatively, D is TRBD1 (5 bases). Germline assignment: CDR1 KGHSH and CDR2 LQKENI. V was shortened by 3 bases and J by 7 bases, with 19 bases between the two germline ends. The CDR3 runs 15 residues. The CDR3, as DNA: TGTGCCAGCTCACCGCCATCTGCAGGGTCGGAGGAGCAGTACTTC. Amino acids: CASSPPSAGSEEQYF.

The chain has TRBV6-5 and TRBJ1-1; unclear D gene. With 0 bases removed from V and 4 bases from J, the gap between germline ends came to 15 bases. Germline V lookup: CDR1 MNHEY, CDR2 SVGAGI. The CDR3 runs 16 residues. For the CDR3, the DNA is TGTGCCAGCAGTTACTCCCAGGCGCGTGTGAGCACTGAAGCTTTCTTT. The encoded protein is CASSYSQARVSTEAFF.

The CDR3 sequence: CASTTAGWYGYTF. The DNA of the CDR3 is TGTGCCAGCACCACTGCGGGGTGGTATGGCTACACCTTC. The chain recombines TRBV12-3 or TRBV12-4 with TRBJ1-2; the D is unclear. The V and J ends lost 7 bases and 5 bases respectively, with 14 bases between them. This CDR3 is 13 amino acids long.

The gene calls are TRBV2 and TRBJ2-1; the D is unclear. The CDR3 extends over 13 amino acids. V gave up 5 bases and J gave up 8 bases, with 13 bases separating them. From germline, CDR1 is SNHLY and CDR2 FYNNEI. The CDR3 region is CASSRGRLHEQFF. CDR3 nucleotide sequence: TGTGCCAGCAGTCGTGGCAGGCTTCATGAGCAGTTCTTC.

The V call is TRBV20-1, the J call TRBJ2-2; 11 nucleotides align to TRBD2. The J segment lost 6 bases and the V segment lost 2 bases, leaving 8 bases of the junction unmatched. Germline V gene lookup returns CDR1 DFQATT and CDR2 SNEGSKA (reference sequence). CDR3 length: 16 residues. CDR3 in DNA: TGCAGTGCTAGACACCTTAGCGGGGGGGCGGCCGGGGAGCTGTTTTTT. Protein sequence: CSARHLSGGAAGELFF.

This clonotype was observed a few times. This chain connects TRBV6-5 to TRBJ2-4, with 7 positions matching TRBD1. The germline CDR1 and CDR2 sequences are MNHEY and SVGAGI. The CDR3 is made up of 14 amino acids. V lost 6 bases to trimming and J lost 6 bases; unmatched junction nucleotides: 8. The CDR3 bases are TGTGCCAGCAGCAGGGACAGCTTATTAAACATTCAGTACTTC. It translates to CASSRDSLLNIQYF.

DNA of the CDR3: TGTGCCAGTAGTACCCAGCGGAGAACCTTCACAGATACGCAGTATTTT. Protein: CASSTQRRTFTDTQYF. V usage is TRBV19 and J usage is TRBJ2-3, with D maybe TRBD2 (5 bases). CDR1 and CDR2 (germline): LNHDA, SQIVND (reference sequence). V lost 4 bases and J 2 bases, leaving 16 bases between the germline ends. The CDR3 extends over 16 amino acids. Drawing the rest from reference TRBV19 and TRBJ2-3, the complete variable domain is DGGITQSPKYLFRKEGQNVTLSCEQNLNHDAMYWYRQDPGQGLRLIYYSQIVNDFQKGDIAEGYSVSREKKESFPLTVTSAQKNPTAFYLCASSTQRRTFTDTQYFGPGTRLTVL.

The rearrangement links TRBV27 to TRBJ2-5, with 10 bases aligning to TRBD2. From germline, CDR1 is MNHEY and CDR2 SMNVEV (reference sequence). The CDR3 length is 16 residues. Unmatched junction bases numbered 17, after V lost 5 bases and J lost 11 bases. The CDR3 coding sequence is TGTGCCAGCAGTCCACGACGAGCGGGGGGGCTCAATGAGCAGTACTTC. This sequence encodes CASSPRRAGGLNEQYF.

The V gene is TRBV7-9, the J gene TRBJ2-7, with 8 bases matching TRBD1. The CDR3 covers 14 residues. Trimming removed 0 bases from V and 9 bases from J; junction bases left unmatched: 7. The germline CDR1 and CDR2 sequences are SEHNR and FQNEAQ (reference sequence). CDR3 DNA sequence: TGTGCCAGCAGCTTAGCCCTGGACAGGGAAGGGCAGTACTTC. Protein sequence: CASSLALDREGQYF.

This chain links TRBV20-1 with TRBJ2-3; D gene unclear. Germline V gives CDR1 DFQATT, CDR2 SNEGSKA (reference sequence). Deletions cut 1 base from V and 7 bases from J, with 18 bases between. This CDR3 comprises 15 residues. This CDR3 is CSARVEARVPNTQYF. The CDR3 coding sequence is TGCAGTGCTAGAGTCGAAGCTCGAGTCCCAAATACGCAGTATTTT.

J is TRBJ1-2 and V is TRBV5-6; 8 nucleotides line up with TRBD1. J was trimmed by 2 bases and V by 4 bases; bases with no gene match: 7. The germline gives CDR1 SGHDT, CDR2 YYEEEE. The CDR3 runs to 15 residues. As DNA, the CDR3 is TGTGCCAGCAGCCCCGGGACAGGACCCAACTATGGCTACACCTTC. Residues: CASSPGTGPNYGYTF.

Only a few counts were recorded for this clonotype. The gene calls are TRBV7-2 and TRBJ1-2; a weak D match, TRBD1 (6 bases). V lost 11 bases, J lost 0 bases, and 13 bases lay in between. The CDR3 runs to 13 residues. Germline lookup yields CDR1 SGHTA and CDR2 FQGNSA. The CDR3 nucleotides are TGTGCCCAGGGGCAGGGACCTAACTATGGCTACACCTTC. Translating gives CAQGQGPNYGYTF.

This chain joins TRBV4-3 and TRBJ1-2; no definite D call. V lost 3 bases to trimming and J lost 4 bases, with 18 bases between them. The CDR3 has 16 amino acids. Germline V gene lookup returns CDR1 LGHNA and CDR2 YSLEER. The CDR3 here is CASSHENRASFYGYTF. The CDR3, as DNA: TGCGCCAGCAGCCATGAAAACAGAGCTTCCTTCTATGGCTACACCTTC.

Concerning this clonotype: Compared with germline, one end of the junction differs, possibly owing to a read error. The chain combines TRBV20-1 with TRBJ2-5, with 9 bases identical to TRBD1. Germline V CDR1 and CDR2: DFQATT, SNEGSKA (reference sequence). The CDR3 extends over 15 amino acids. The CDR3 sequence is CSARDLDRGQETRYF. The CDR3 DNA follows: TGCAGTGCTAGAGATCTGGACAGGGGTCAAGAGACCCGGTACTTC.

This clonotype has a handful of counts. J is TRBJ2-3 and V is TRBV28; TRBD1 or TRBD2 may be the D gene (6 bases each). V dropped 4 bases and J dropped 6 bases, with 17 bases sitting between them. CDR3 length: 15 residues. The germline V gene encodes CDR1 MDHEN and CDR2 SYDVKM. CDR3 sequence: CASSSFVRGGDTQYF. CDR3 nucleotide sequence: TGTGCCAGCAGTTCGTTCGTCCGAGGGGGGGATACGCAGTATTTT.

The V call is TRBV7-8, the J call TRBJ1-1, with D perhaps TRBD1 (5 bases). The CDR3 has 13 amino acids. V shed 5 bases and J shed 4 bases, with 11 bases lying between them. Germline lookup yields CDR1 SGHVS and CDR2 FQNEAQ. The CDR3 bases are TGTGCCAGCAGCCCCAGGGAGTCCACTGAAGCTTTCTTT. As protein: CASSPRESTEAFF.